The sequence of this TCR beta chain was determined in a study of CD8 T cells in Susac syndrome. Study summary: Patients with Susac syndrome were therapy-naive, treated with corticosteroids, or treated with intravenous immunoglobulin alone when blood was collected. Study outcomes and limitations: The study recognized that its TCR sequencing and HLA analysis covered a relatively small number of individuals. The Susac syndrome CD4+ T cell repertoires displayed no clonal expansion.

About this clonotype: Its antigen is undetermined.

With random hexamers, 0.5 to 1 ug RNA was reverse transcribed. TCRdb itself ran the immunoSEQ multiplex PCR reads through MiXCR, one entry per CDR3 protein. Found here are roughly 200,000 distinct CDR3 sequences, around 94% of them singletons; the top ten hold around 0.094%. Per the germline V gene, CDR1 is SGHKS and CDR2 is YYEKEE (reference sequence). The CDR3 length is 15 residues. The germline V and J ends were trimmed by 4 bases and 2 bases, with 16 bases remaining between them. The sequencing sample was made of CD4+ T cells from PBMCs. This receptor was taken from a human donor with Susac syndrome. The chain carries TRBV5-5 and TRBJ2-7; TRBD1 is a possible D gene (5 bases). CDR3 nucleotides: TGTGCCAGCAGCGTATGGCAGGGTCCAGCCTACGAGCAGTACTTC. Translation gives CASSVWQGPAYEQYF.